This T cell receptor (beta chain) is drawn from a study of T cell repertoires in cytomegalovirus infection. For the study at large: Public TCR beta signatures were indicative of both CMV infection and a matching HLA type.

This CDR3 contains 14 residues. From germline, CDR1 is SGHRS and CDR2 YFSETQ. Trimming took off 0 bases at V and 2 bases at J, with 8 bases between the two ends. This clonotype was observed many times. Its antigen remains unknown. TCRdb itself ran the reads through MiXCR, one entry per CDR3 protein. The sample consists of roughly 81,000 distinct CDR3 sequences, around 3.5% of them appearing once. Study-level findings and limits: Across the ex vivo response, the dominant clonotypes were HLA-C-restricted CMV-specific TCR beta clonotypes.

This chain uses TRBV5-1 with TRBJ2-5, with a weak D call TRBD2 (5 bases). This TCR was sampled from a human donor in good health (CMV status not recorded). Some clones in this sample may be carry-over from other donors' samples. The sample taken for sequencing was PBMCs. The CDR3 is CASSLDPGQETQYF. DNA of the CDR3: TGCGCCAGCAGCTTGGATCCGGGGCAAGAGACCCAGTACTTC. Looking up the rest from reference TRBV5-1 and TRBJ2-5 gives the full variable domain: KAGVTQTPRYLIKTRGQQVTLSCSPISGHRSVSWYQQTPGQGLQFLFEYFSETQRNKGNFPGRFSGRQFSNSRSEMNVSTLELGDSALYLCASSLDPGQETQYFGPGTRLLVL.